This entry lists 27 T cell receptor beta chains sequenced from one sample in a study of shared T cell receptors in the human thymus. Method: immunoSEQ multiplex PCR; TCRdb's copy keeps in-frame clones and lacks some. Of about 500,000 clones listed, approximately 80% are singletons. These data are also associated with another study on human thymus T cells.

The sequenced sample was thymocytes. These receptors were obtained from a boy in the first two years of life with a congenital heart defect.

The rearrangement uses TRBV14 and TRBJ1-1; D may be TRBD1 (6 bases). The V end lost 4 bases, the J end lost 0 bases, and 12 bases lay between the germline ends. The CDR3 has 15 amino acids. CDR1 SGHDN and CDR2 FVKESK come from the germline V gene. CDR3 loop: CASSRSGTLNTEAFF. The CDR3 DNA reads TGTGCCAGCAGCCGATCCGGGACATTGAACACTGAAGCTTTCTTT.

V is TRBV27 and J is TRBJ2-1, with TRBD2 matching 7 bases. V dropped 3 bases and J dropped 6; count of bases not matched to a gene: 23. This CDR3 is built from 20 residues. Germline V gene lookup returns CDR1 MNHEY and CDR2 SMNVEV (reference sequence). CDR3 nucleotides: TGTGCCAGCAGTTTTTCGGCGGGAGCCCGTGGAGACGCTACAGCCAATGAGCAGTTCTTC. It specifies CASSFSAGARGDATANEQFF.

This sequence joins TRBV27 and TRBJ1-5, with unresolved D. V was clipped by 1 base and J by 5 bases, with 12 bases between them. The germline CDR1 and CDR2 sequences are MNHEY and SMNVEV (reference sequence). The CDR3 has 15 residues. The DNA of the CDR3 is TGTGCCAGCAGTTTATTTCTTAGGAGCGATCAGCCCCAGCATTTT. Encoded protein: CASSLFLRSDQPQHF.

The chain recombines TRBV4-1 with TRBJ1-3, with TRBD1 matching 7 bases. V dropped 4 bases and J dropped 1; count of bases not matched to a gene: 13. The CDR3 runs 18 residues. Germline assignment: CDR1 MGHRA and CDR2 YSYEKL. The CDR3 loop reads CASSLVGDSSQSGNTIYF. The CDR3 bases are TGCGCCAGCAGCCTTGTAGGGGACAGCTCTCAATCTGGAAACACCATATATTTT.

The chain has TRBV11-2 and TRBJ2-5, with TRBD1 matching over 8 bases. The V segment lost 8 bases and the J segment 0 bases; nucleotides outside the gene matches: 14. This CDR3 comprises 17 residues. Germline V lookup: CDR1 SGHAT, CDR2 FQNNGV. CDR3 in DNA: TGTGCCAGCTCCCTCAGGGGGCAGGGGAGGTACCAAGAGACCCAGTACTTC. Translating it yields CASSLRGQGRYQETQYF.

The V gene is TRBV9, the J gene TRBJ2-3, with 10 bases matching TRBD2. Per the germline V gene, CDR1 is SGDLS and CDR2 is YYNGEE. The J segment lost 3 bases and the V segment lost 4 bases, leaving 8 bases of the junction unmatched. The CDR3 length is 16 residues. The CDR3 region has the DNA TGTGCCAGCAGCATCCTAGCGGGAGACCTTACAGATACGCAGTATTTT. Translation gives CASSILAGDLTDTQYF.

The J gene is TRBJ2-7, the V gene TRBV11-2; possible D gene TRBD1, 5 bases. The CDR3 covers 15 residues. V was cut by 6 bases and J by 2 bases, with 17 bases left in between. Germline CDR1 SGHAT, CDR2 FQNNGV. The CDR3 loop reads CASSPKGLVAYEQYF. The CDR3 DNA is TGTGCCAGCAGTCCCAAGGGGCTAGTAGCCTACGAGCAGTACTTC.

The rearrangement links TRBV4-1 to TRBJ2-1; 9 nucleotides line up with TRBD2. The CDR3 contains 18 residues. Germline trimming cut 0 bases from V and 0 bases from J; bases unmatched to any gene: 6. CDR1 is MGHRA, CDR2 YSYEKL, per germline. CDR3 sequence (DNA): TGCGCCAGCAGCCAAGAGTCTAGCGGGACGTTCTCCTACAATGAGCAGTTCTTC. Translating it yields CASSQESSGTFSYNEQFF.

This clone was detected once. The chain combines TRBV5-1 with TRBJ2-7, with 12 bases identical to TRBD1. In germline, CDR1 is SGHRS, CDR2 YFSETQ. This CDR3 has 15 residues. V was clipped by 1 base and J by 5 bases; unmatched bases: 4. CDR3 nucleotide sequence: TGCGCCAGCAGCTTGTGGGACAGGGGGCCAGACGAGCAGTACTTC. This translates into CASSLWDRGPDEQYF.

CDR3 protein: CASSLGLNEQFF. Here the CDR3 DNA reads TGTGCCAGCAGCTTAGGGCTCAATGAGCAGTTCTTC. This rearrangement joins TRBV7-9 to TRBJ2-1; D is undetermined. The germline CDR1 and CDR2 sequences are SEHNR and FQNEAQ (reference sequence). V gave up 1 base and J gave up 6 bases, with 4 bases separating them. This CDR3 spans 12 amino acids.

The chain has TRBV28 and TRBJ1-1; TRBD1 might be the D (6 bases). The V gene lost 3 bases and the J gene lost 3 bases, with 14 bases spanning the gap. This CDR3 has 15 amino acids. Germline CDR1 reads MDHEN; CDR2 reads SYDVKM. The CDR3 DNA reads TGTGCCAGCAGTTTCCTCCCAGCAGGGGACACTGAAGCTTTCTTT. Translation gives CASSFLPAGDTEAFF.

This chain connects TRBV4-2 to TRBJ2-7; the D gene is possibly TRBD2 (6 bases). Per the germline V gene, CDR1 is LGHNA and CDR2 is YNFKEQ. CDR3 length: 15 amino acids. V lost 4 bases to trimming and J lost 5 bases, with 18 bases between them. In nucleotides, the CDR3 is TGTGCCAGCAGCCCCTTGACTAGTCCCCCTCACGAGCAGTACTTC. Encoded protein: CASSPLTSPPHEQYF.

This rearrangement joins TRBV6-4 to TRBJ2-1; TRBD2 matches at 12 bases. V shed 3 bases and J 8 bases; nucleotides not matched to a gene: 11. The CDR3 spans 17 residues. CDR1 and CDR2 (germline): MRHNA, SNTAGT. Written as DNA, the CDR3 is TGTGCCAGCAGTGAAGGGGTAACTAGCGGGAGGCCCCATGAGCAGTTCTTC. Its protein is CASSEGVTSGRPHEQFF.

Concerning this clone: Different DNA sequences within this sample yield the same CDR3. The genes are TRBV20-1 and TRBJ2-1; D is possibly TRBD2 (6 bases). The CDR3 is made up of 11 amino acids. V was shortened by 6 bases and J by 8 bases, with 11 bases between the two germline ends. Germline lookup yields CDR1 DFQATT and CDR2 SNEGSKA (reference sequence). As DNA, the CDR3 is TGCAGTGCACGAAGGGAGGATGAGCAGTTCTTC. This codes for CSARREDEQFF.

The chain has TRBV29-1 and TRBJ2-7, with 9 bases identical to TRBD1. After removal of 3 bases from V and 4 bases from J, the junction contained 4 bases not matched to a gene. Germline assignment: CDR1 SQVTM and CDR2 ANQGSEA. The CDR3 runs to 13 residues. Written as DNA, the CDR3 is TGCAGCGTTGAGGGGACAGGGCTTTACGAGCAGTACTTC. Its protein product is CSVEGTGLYEQYF.

This clone was observed once. This chain joins TRBV28 and TRBJ2-5, with 8 bases identical to TRBD1. V was pared by 1 base and J by 4 bases, with 11 bases of the junction left unmatched. The germline V gene has CDR1 MDHEN and CDR2 SYDVKM. The CDR3 runs to 17 residues. Here the CDR3 reads CASSLLPPPTGAETQYF. CDR3 nucleotides: TGTGCCAGCAGTTTATTACCGCCTCCGACAGGGGCAGAGACCCAGTACTTC.

This clone came up a few times. The CDR3 coding sequence is TGTGCCAGCAGTCCACAGGGGAATGAGCAGTTCTTC. Translated: CASSPQGNEQFF. The genes are TRBV27 and TRBJ2-1, with 7 bases identical to TRBD1. J lost 7 bases, V lost 5 bases, and 2 bases had no gene match. CDR1 and CDR2 from the germline V gene are MNHEY and SMNVEV (reference sequence). The CDR3 covers 12 residues.

The V call is TRBV27, the J call TRBJ2-5; 8 bases align to TRBD2. The better agreement between TRBJ2-7 and the DNA end casts doubt on the J call. Germline loops: CDR1 MNHEY, CDR2 SMNVEV (reference sequence). The length of the CDR3 is 15 residues. The CDR3 sequence: CASSNQAGLVYEQYF. The DNA for the CDR3 is TGTGCCAGCAGCAACCAAGCGGGACTAGTCTACGAGCAGTACTTC.

The V and J genes are TRBV27 and TRBJ2-1; 8 bases agree with TRBD2. The trim removed 0 bases at V and 8 bases at J, leaving 6 bases unmatched. Per germline, CDR1 MNHEY and CDR2 SMNVEV (reference sequence). The CDR3 has 15 residues. The CDR3 sequence is CASSLSSGGGDEQFF. The CDR3 DNA reads TGTGCCAGCAGTTTATCCAGCGGGGGAGGGGATGAGCAGTTCTTC.

The V gene is TRBV7-9, the J gene TRBJ2-7; maybe TRBD1 (6 bases). Germline V gives CDR1 SEHNR, CDR2 FQNEAQ (reference sequence). This CDR3 contains 13 residues. The V and J ends lost 3 bases and 6 bases respectively, with 12 bases between them. The CDR3 loop reads CASSLVPGVEQYF. As DNA, the CDR3 is TGTGCCAGCAGCTTGGTGCCAGGGGTCGAGCAGTACTTC.

The J gene is TRBJ2-5, the V gene TRBV28; 8 nucleotides match TRBD1. The trim removed 6 bases at V and 5 bases at J, leaving 11 bases unmatched. This CDR3 is built from 15 residues. CDR1 MDHEN and CDR2 SYDVKM come from the germline V gene. The CDR3 here is CASSRQGDRGETQYF. The CDR3 DNA sequence: TGTGCCAGCAGCCGCCAAGGAGACAGGGGTGAGACCCAGTACTTC.

The chain links TRBV6-5 to TRBJ2-1; perhaps TRBD1 as D (6 bases). CDR3 length equals 15 residues. CDR1 is MNHEY and CDR2 is SVGAGI in the germline V gene. Trimming left V 2 bases short and J 6 bases short, with 14 bases between. The CDR3 sequence is CASSYGPGDLNEQFF. The DNA of the CDR3 is TGTGCCAGCAGTTACGGGCCAGGGGATCTCAATGAGCAGTTCTTC.

The chain has TRBV5-1 and TRBJ2-7; 12 bases match TRBD2. The CDR3 spans 19 residues. V lost 0 bases and J lost 2; bases outside the gene matches: 12. Looked up from germline, CDR1 is SGHRS and CDR2 is YFSETQ. CDR3 loop: CASSLEGGHSSGRAYEQYF. In nucleotides, the CDR3 is TGCGCCAGCAGCTTGGAGGGGGGGCACTCTAGCGGGAGGGCCTACGAGCAGTACTTC.

The V call is TRBV9, the J call TRBJ2-7; possibly TRBD2 for D (6 bases). V lost 0 bases to trimming and J lost 1 base, with 8 bases between them. Germline V gene data show CDR1 as SGDLS and CDR2 as YYNGEE. CDR3 length: 14 residues. CDR3 loop: CASSVEEGSYEQYF. As DNA, the CDR3 is TGTGCCAGCAGCGTAGAGGAGGGGTCCTACGAGCAGTACTTC.

The rearrangement uses TRBV5-1 and TRBJ1-1, with 7 bases matching TRBD1. Germline V gene data show CDR1 as SGHRS and CDR2 as YFSETQ. V gave up 0 bases and J gave up 4 bases; unmatched junction bases: 12. This CDR3 is built from 17 residues. CDR3 loop: CASSLETPGGWRTEAFF. The CDR3, as DNA: TGCGCCAGCAGCTTGGAAACGCCAGGGGGATGGCGCACTGAAGCTTTCTTT.

This rearrangement joins TRBV29-1 to TRBJ2-7, with TRBD2 matching 10 bases. This CDR3 region has 14 residues. Per the germline V gene, CDR1 is SQVTM and CDR2 is ANQGSEA. The V gene end was trimmed by 3 bases and the J gene end by 5 bases; junction bases not matched to a gene: 7. CDR3 in DNA: TGCAGCGTTGAGGTACTAGCGGGAACCCACGAGCAGTACTTC. The encoded protein is CSVEVLAGTHEQYF.

This chain joins TRBV28 and TRBJ1-1, with 10 bases that match TRBD1. This CDR3 comprises 14 residues. Germline CDR1 reads MDHEN; CDR2 reads SYDVKM. The V gene end was trimmed by 11 bases and the J gene end by 5 bases; junction bases not matched to a gene: 11. CDR3 sequence (DNA): TGTGCCTCCTACCGGGACAGGGGTCTGACTGAAGCTTTCTTT. This codes for CASYRDRGLTEAFF.